This TCR beta chain is drawn from a study of control samples from healthy donors and cancer patients. Here immunoSEQ multiplex PCR was the method, and the copy in TCRdb shows in-frame clones only, minus some. The data contain around 130,000 clones, over 85% of them singletons. Germline V gene data show CDR1 as LNHDA and CDR2 as SQIVND (reference sequence). V was clipped by 8 bases and J by 0 bases, with 1 base between them. The CDR3 has 10 residues. This chain links TRBV19 with TRBJ1-2; D is undetermined. This sequence was found in a man aged 25 to 40 in good health. Sequencing was performed on blood. CDR3 sequence (DNA): TGTGCCAGTTCTAACTATGGCTACACCTTC. Translated: CASSNYGYTF.